The T cell receptor (beta chain) described here comes from a study of shared clonotypes between healthy human individuals. Overall study findings and caveats: Sorted-subset sequencing, rarefaction showed, was incomplete despite large depth.

To note about this clone: Its antigen is undetermined.

Genomic DNA of each subset was evenly split across several immunoSEQ plates. Assay used: immunoSEQ multiplex PCR; TCRdb lists only in-frame clones, some missing. The sample lists approximately 1.5 million clones; around 98.5% were seen once. The CDR3 length is 16 residues. With 6 bases clipped from V and 2 bases from J, the junction kept 8 bases outside the gene matches. CDR1 is ENHRY, CDR2 SYGVKD, per germline. The sequence derives from a man aged 30 to 39 in good health. Sequenced material: naive CD4+ T cells sorted from blood. Described subset: CD45RA+ positively selected. The chain joins TRBV10-3 to TRBJ2-7, with 12 bases aligning to TRBD2. In DNA form, the CDR3 reads TGTGCCATCAGCCGAAGGACTAGCGGGACGACCTACGAGCAGTACTTC. It encodes CAISRRTSGTTYEQYF.